These 30 T cell receptor beta chains were all obtained from the same sample, sequenced in a study of T-cell reconstitution after alpha-beta-depleted transplantation in children. Unique molecular identifiers featured in how the TCRbeta library was prepared. TCRdb analysed the PCR reads with MiXCR anew, one entry per CDR3 protein. Found here are 580,000 or so distinct CDR3 sequences, around 23% of them singletons; the top ten hold 13% to 15%. The sequencing here drew on PBMCs, mostly from graft donor cells, taken 360 days after TCRalphabeta/CD19-depleted stem cell transplant. Receptors were obtained from a boy in the first two years of life who had a stem cell transplant for acute myeloid leukemia, so the T cells may come from the graft donor.

This chain connects TRBV5-1 to TRBJ1-1; no reliable D call. V was cut by 4 bases and J by 0 bases, with 19 bases left in between. The CDR3 totals 17 residues. From germline, CDR1 is SGHRS and CDR2 YFSETQ. Here the CDR3 DNA reads TGCGCCAGCAGCATAGGACGGGGAACTTACATGAACACTGAAGCTTTCTTT. This encodes CASSIGRGTYMNTEAFF.

This clonotype appeared a few times. The chain carries TRBV6-5 and TRBJ1-1; D is possibly TRBD1 (6 bases). Trimming took 4 bases from V and 0 from J, leaving 9 bases between them. The CDR3 has 14 residues. Germline V gives CDR1 MNHEY, CDR2 SVGAGI. The CDR3 sequence is CASSSGGLNTEAFF. The CDR3 DNA sequence: TGTGCCAGCAGTTCCGGGGGGCTGAACACTGAAGCTTTCTTT.

In this sample, this clonotype turned up many times. The rearrangement links TRBV25-1 to TRBJ1-1; D possibly corresponds to TRBD1 (5 bases). Trimming shortened V by 1 base and J by 3 bases, and 9 bases separated the two germline ends. Germline CDR1 and CDR2: MGHDK and SYGVNS. CDR3 length: 14 residues. CDR3 DNA: TGTGCCAGCAGTGAATGGGGCAGCTACACTGAAGCTTTCTTT. It is translated as CASSEWGSYTEAFF.

The sample holds one count of this clonotype. The chain carries TRBV5-1 and TRBJ2-3, with 10 bases lining up with TRBD2. There are 17 residues in the CDR3. The V gene's germline CDR1 is SGHRS and CDR2 YFSETQ. V shed 5 bases and J 2 bases; nucleotides not matched to a gene: 11. CDR3 in DNA: TGCGCCAGCAGACTCCGAGAACTAGCGGGGTCCACAGATACGCAGTATTTT. It yields the protein CASRLRELAGSTDTQYF.

The table lists this clonotype with many counts. The rearrangement links TRBV29-1 to TRBJ2-3; D is undetermined. Per germline, CDR1 SQVTM and CDR2 ANQGSEA. CDR3 size: 11 residues. The V and J ends lost 6 bases and 2 bases respectively, with 6 bases between them. The CDR3 DNA is TGCAGCGTCCCCGTCACAGATACGCAGTATTTT. Encoded protein: CSVPVTDTQYF.

J is TRBJ2-7 and V is TRBV9; 9 nucleotides align to TRBD1. Germline assignment: CDR1 SGDLS and CDR2 YYNGEE. V lost 4 bases and J lost 4; bases outside the gene matches: 9. The CDR3 runs 15 residues. In DNA, the CDR3 is TGTGCCAGCAGCACCTCCCCGGACAGGGGATACGAGCAGTACTTC. Its protein is CASSTSPDRGYEQYF.

This rearrangement joins TRBV7-9 to TRBJ1-2; D possibly corresponds to TRBD1 (5 bases). The CDR3 spans 16 residues. In germline, CDR1 is SEHNR, CDR2 FQNEAQ (reference sequence). With 1 base removed from V and 2 bases from J, the gap between germline ends came to 14 bases. Here the CDR3 reads CASSLDNGHLNYGYTF. In DNA form, the CDR3 reads TGTGCCAGCAGCTTAGACAACGGACATTTGAACTATGGCTACACCTTC.

This clonotype has more than one count but fewer than ten. This chain joins TRBV7-2 and TRBJ2-2; 11 bases are a match to TRBD2. The CDR3 length is 16 residues. Germline trimming cut 5 bases from V and 3 bases from J; bases unmatched to any gene: 5. Germline V gene sequence: CDR1 SGHTA, CDR2 FQGNSA. CDR3 coding DNA: TGTGCCAGCAGCCTTATAGCGGGGGGGGACACCGGGGAGCTGTTTTTT. It yields the protein CASSLIAGGDTGELFF.

The chain combines TRBV27 with TRBJ2-2; no clear D gene. CDR3 length: 18 residues. The V end was cut by 0 bases, the J end by 0 bases, with 14 bases between. Germline CDR1 MNHEY, CDR2 SMNVEV (reference sequence). The CDR3 protein is CASSLSGRVDANTGELFF. CDR3 in DNA: TGTGCCAGCAGTTTATCAGGCCGCGTTGACGCGAACACCGGGGAGCTGTTTTTT.

Points on this clonotype: A much larger clone lies one base from this, so it may be a read error. For the CDR3, the DNA is TGTGCCAGCAGTTTAATGGGACAGGGGGGCGAGCAGTACTTC. It codes for CASSLMGQGGEQYF. The chain is built from TRBV12-3 or TRBV12-4 and TRBJ2-7; 11 nucleotides line up with TRBD1. V lost 2 bases, J lost 6 bases, and 3 bases stayed unmatched. This CDR3 region has 14 residues.

This clonotype was recorded a few times. In DNA form, the CDR3 reads TGTGCCACCAGCAGACAGATAGGCAGAGGTTGGGGGCCGGTTACGCAGTATTTT. This codes for CATSRQIGRGWGPVTQYF. V usage is TRBV15 and J usage is TRBJ2-3; weak D call: TRBD1 (6 bases). Germline V lookup: CDR1 LNHNV, CDR2 YYDKDF (reference sequence). The germline V and J ends were trimmed by 2 bases and 8 bases, with 26 bases remaining between them. CDR3 length: 18 residues. The variable domain in full, completed from reference TRBV15 and TRBJ2-3, reads DAMVIQNPRYQVTQFGKPVTLSCSQTLNHNVMYWYQQKSSQAPKLLFHYYDKDFNNEADTPDNFQSRRPNTSFCFLDIRSPGLGDTAMYLCATSRQIGRGWGPVTQYFGPGTRLTVL.

This clonotype was counted many times. The chain employs TRBV29-1 and TRBJ2-7, with D unclear. There are 11 residues in the CDR3. V was shortened by 4 bases and J by 3 bases, with 7 bases between the two germline ends. The germline CDR1 and CDR2 sequences are SQVTM and ANQGSEA. This CDR3 reads CSVALGYEQYF. CDR3 bases: TGCAGCGTTGCCCTAGGCTACGAGCAGTACTTC.

This clonotype was recorded at least ten times. The chain has TRBV27 and TRBJ1-1; D is uncertain. This CDR3 has 15 amino acids. With 3 bases removed from V and 4 bases from J, the gap between germline ends came to 15 bases. In germline, CDR1 is MNHEY, CDR2 SMNVEV (reference sequence). CDR3 in amino acids: CASSFSTLASTEAFF. The CDR3 region has the DNA TGTGCCAGCAGTTTTTCGACCCTTGCGAGCACTGAAGCTTTCTTT.

This clonotype was seen many times. The V gene is TRBV7-2, the J gene TRBJ2-7; the match to TRBD2 covers 13 bases. V was clipped by 2 bases and J by 1 base; unmatched bases: 11. Germline values: CDR1 SGHTA, CDR2 FQGNSA. The CDR3 is 19 residues long. DNA for the CDR3: TGTGCCAGCAGCTTAAGGGACAGTTTGACTAGCGGGGGGTCCTACGAGCAGTACTTC. It specifies CASSLRDSLTSGGSYEQYF.

J is TRBJ2-1 and V is TRBV10-3; 7 bases are shared with TRBD2. Per germline, CDR1 ENHRY and CDR2 SYGVKD. Germline trimming cut 8 bases from V and 7 bases from J; bases unmatched to any gene: 8. The length of the CDR3 is 13 residues. CDR3 sequence reads: CAILSGDGNEQFF. For the CDR3, the DNA is TGTGCCATCCTAAGCGGGGATGGGAATGAGCAGTTCTTC.

The V gene is TRBV6-1, the J gene TRBJ2-5, with TRBD1 identical over 7 bases. The CDR3 covers 15 residues. In germline, CDR1 is MNHNS, CDR2 SASEGT. Unmatched junction bases numbered 7, after V lost 6 bases and J lost 0 bases. CDR3 residues: CASSSGTEYQETQYF. CDR3 coding DNA: TGTGCCAGCAGCTCCGGGACAGAATACCAAGAGACCCAGTACTTC.

Only a few counts were recorded for this clonotype. The V gene is TRBV29-1, the J gene TRBJ2-7, with D possibly TRBD2 on 5 matching bases. This CDR3 region has 12 residues. V dropped 8 bases and J dropped 2 bases, with 13 bases sitting between them. Germline V gives CDR1 SQVTM, CDR2 ANQGSEA. The DNA of the CDR3 is TGCAGCCCTAGGAGCGGCCCCTACGAGCAGTACGTC. It yields the protein CSPRSGPYEQYV.

This clonotype was observed many times. The V and J genes are TRBV4-2 and TRBJ1-1; maybe TRBD1 (6 bases). The CDR3 has 15 amino acids. The V end lost 3 bases, the J end lost 6 bases, and 17 bases lay between the germline ends. Germline CDR1 LGHNA, CDR2 YNFKEQ. This CDR3 reads CASSHKEGGSPEAFF. CDR3 coding DNA: TGTGCCAGCAGCCACAAGGAGGGGGGTAGCCCTGAAGCTTTCTTT.

The chain has TRBV7-3 and TRBJ1-2, with D perhaps matching TRBD1 (6 bases). This CDR3 spans 13 amino acids. Germline CDR1 is SGHTA and CDR2 is FQGTGA. V lost 1 base to trimming and J lost 8 bases, with 11 bases between them. CDR3 in amino acids: CASSLSRGKGYTF. The CDR3 DNA reads as TGTGCCAGCAGCTTAAGTAGGGGGAAGGGCTACACCTTC.

V and J are TRBV11-2 and TRBJ2-3; 7 nucleotides align to TRBD2. The CDR3 has 16 amino acids. The V segment lost 6 bases and the J segment 9 bases; nucleotides outside the gene matches: 18. The germline V gene has CDR1 SGHAT and CDR2 FQNNGV. CDR3 residues: CASSSPAGGIGGTQYF. DNA of the CDR3: TGTGCCAGCAGTTCGCCGGCCGGGGGGATTGGAGGGACGCAGTATTTT.

This clonotype appeared a few times. The rearrangement uses TRBV12-3 or TRBV12-4 and TRBJ2-5, with 7 positions matching TRBD2. Trimming at V came to 2 bases and at J to 5 bases, leaving 8 bases not matched to a gene. The CDR3 totals 15 residues. The chain's CDR3 is CASSLPGLGGETQYF. The CDR3 DNA follows: TGTGCCAGCAGTTTACCAGGACTAGGTGGGGAGACCCAGTACTTC.

The rearrangement joins TRBV5-6 to TRBJ2-7; D perhaps matches TRBD2 (6 bases). Germline CDR1 SGHDT, CDR2 YYEEEE. Trimming pared 6 bases from V and 2 bases from J, leaving 21 bases between. The CDR3 runs to 16 residues. CDR3 bases: TGTGCCAGCACCCTCTCTGGGCGGGGCGTCACCTACGAGCAGTACTTC. The encoded protein is CASTLSGRGVTYEQYF.

The chain uses TRBV12-3 or TRBV12-4 and TRBJ2-3; TRBD2 agrees at 9 bases. The CDR3 runs to 14 residues. Trimming cost V 7 bases and J 4 bases; bases outside gene matches: 6. The CDR3, as DNA: TGTGCCAGCAAGATCGCGGGGGGGTCAGATACGCAGTATTTT. Translated: CASKIAGGSDTQYF.

The gene calls are TRBV6-1 and TRBJ2-3, with 7 bases identical to TRBD2. Germline assignment: CDR1 MNHNS and CDR2 SASEGT. This CDR3 spans 16 amino acids. The junction had 17 bases not matched to a gene; V was cut back by 6 bases and J by 8 bases. CDR3 sequence: CASRGSGEGKEGTQYF. The DNA for the CDR3 is TGTGCCAGCAGGGGATCGGGGGAGGGGAAGGAGGGTACGCAGTATTTT.

The chain is built from TRBV7-9 and TRBJ2-1; the match to TRBD2 covers 7 bases. The CDR3 runs 15 residues. Trimming removed 8 bases from V and 2 bases from J; junction bases left unmatched: 9. The germline V gene has CDR1 SEHNR and CDR2 FQNEAQ (reference sequence). DNA for the CDR3: TGTGCCAGCGCCGCGAAGGGAGGGACCTACAATGAGCAGTTCTTC. It specifies CASAAKGGTYNEQFF.

This clonotype was detected a few times. The J gene is TRBJ1-2, the V gene TRBV5-6; D ambiguous. The CDR3 is made up of 14 amino acids. Germline-derived CDR1 and CDR2 are SGHDT and YYEEEE. Trimming pared 1 base from V and 0 bases from J, leaving 7 bases between. Here the CDR3 reads CASSLPLPNYGYTF. As DNA, the CDR3 is TGTGCCAGCAGCTTGCCTTTACCTAACTATGGCTACACCTTC. Variable domain in full (rest from reference TRBV5-6 and TRBJ1-2): DAGVTQSPTHLIKTRGQQVTLRCSPKSGHDTVSWYQQALGQGPQFIFQYYEEEERQRGNFPDRFSGHQFPNYSSELNVNALLLGDSALYLCASSLPLPNYGYTFGSGTRLTVV.

The chain carries TRBV20-1 and TRBJ2-7, with a possible D match to TRBD2 (6 bases). Trimming took off 4 bases at V and 5 bases at J, with 21 bases between the two ends. Germline V lookup: CDR1 DFQATT, CDR2 SNEGSKA (reference sequence). The CDR3 spans 15 residues. The CDR3 sequence: CSATDPRDFSDEQYF. CDR3 DNA sequence: TGCAGTGCTACCGACCCAAGGGACTTTTCGGACGAGCAGTACTTC.

This chain links TRBV9 with TRBJ2-1; TRBD2 might be the D (6 bases). CDR3 length: 16 amino acids. Germline-derived CDR1 and CDR2 are SGDLS and YYNGEE. Trimming shortened V by 0 bases and J by 0 bases, and 10 bases separated the two germline ends. CDR3 sequence (DNA): TGTGCCAGCAGCGTAGCTAGCGATAGCTCCTACAATGAGCAGTTCTTC. This encodes CASSVASDSSYNEQFF.

This clonotype turned up a few times. This sequence joins TRBV20-1 and TRBJ2-7, with TRBD1 matching over 7 bases. The CDR3 is made up of 14 amino acids. CDR1 and CDR2 from the germline V gene are DFQATT and SNEGSKA (reference sequence). Germline trimming cut 1 base from V and 0 bases from J; bases unmatched to any gene: 3. In nucleotides, the CDR3 is TGCAGTGCTAGAGTACAGGGGAGCTCCTACGAGCAGTACGTC. Protein sequence: CSARVQGSSYEQYV.

The chain uses TRBV30 and TRBJ1-2; D unclear. The CDR3 has 13 residues. Germline-derived CDR1 and CDR2 are GTSNPN and SVGIG (reference sequence). The ends were cut back, 0 bases at V and 2 bases at J, with 7 bases in the middle. CDR3 in DNA: TGTGCCTGGAGTGTTTCAGGCAACTATGGCTACACCTTC. This sequence encodes CAWSVSGNYGYTF.